A single TCR beta chain is shown here with its context. In its sample, this clone was seen once. Its binding antigen is unknown. It has no much larger one-base neighbor in the sample; base qualities were not kept. These data are taken from a study of sequential checkpoint blockade in melanoma (dated by TCRdb to about 2019). Context from the whole study: Using 1:1 randomization, the trial assigned patients either to first-line nivolumab followed by ipilimumab (arm A) or to ipilimumab followed by nivolumab (arm B). Both trial sequences were followed by maintenance nivolumab. DNA from more than 75 pretreatment melanoma tumor samples underwent TCRbeta immunosequencing. About 24 patients had matched tumor biopsies taken before treatment and at week 13, after single-agent nivolumab (arm A) or ipilimumab (arm B). Approximately 79% of the matched pre- and post-treatment tumor biopsy pairs came from the same lesion.

TCRbeta CDR3 regions were immunosequenced from genomic DNA with the immunoSEQ Assay. Prior to high-throughput sequencing, genomic DNA was amplified by bias-controlled multiplex PCR. As for the authors' bioinformatics: To quantify the absolute abundance of each unique TCRbeta CDR3 region, the sequences were collapsed and filtered. Clonality, defined as 1 minus Pielou's evenness, was calculated using only productive rearrangements. Tumor T-cell fraction was calculated by normalizing TCRbeta template counts to usable DNA, which was estimated from several housekeeping genes. Clones with significantly greater frequencies in on-treatment versus baseline samples were identified using a previously published method. In TCRdb, the immuneACCESS table is reduced to in-frame sequences with V and J assigned. These tables do not hold every clone; where another copy was compared, an unresolved V gene accounts for under half, and the others remain unexplained. V, J and clone size reflect that table, while D and trimming were determined from the DNA. The sample includes about 13,000 clones, with 27% observed a single time. Clones ranked in the top ten supply around 16% of the sample.

The research as a whole found: Validation of the response-prediction model combining TCR metrics and mutation burden is needed in larger, independent patient cohorts. Small sample sizes and reduced statistical power limited the analyses of tumor T-cell fraction within each arm. Among patients in the nivolumab-first arm (arm A), tumor TIL clonality before treatment was associated with response (P = .04). Achieving clinical benefit was about 30 times more likely for patients whose tumor T-cell fraction and clonality increased by week 13. PD-L1 staining and CD8+ T-cell counts correlated with tumor T-cell fraction and clonality, whereas mutational load did not.

Including cysteine and phenylalanine, the CDR3 has 16 amino acids. CDR3 DNA only is kept here, 48 bases in frame from base 1. V is cut by 3 bases and J by 5 bases, and the space between the germline ends is 16 bases. In the germline V gene, CDR1 corresponds to KGHSH and CDR2 to LQKENI. This specimen's treatment or condition label, interpreted: randomized to nivolumab then ipilimumab (arm A) or the reverse (arm B). Prior DNA-damaging chemotherapy had not been received by any trial patient. The samples were obtained from melanoma patients enrolled in CheckMate 064, an open-label, randomized phase II trial testing sequential checkpoint blockade. Tumor TCR sequencing used genomic DNA from formalin-fixed paraffin-embedded (FFPE) tissue samples.

The receptor was isolated from a human donor with melanoma. This specimen was tumor tissue (inferred from file names), taken from a patient given nivolumab and ipilimumab in sequence. The rearranged segments are TRBV18 and TRBJ2-2; the D call is tentative, TRBD1 or TRBD2, as each matches 5 bases. The CDR3 protein is CASSPPLGETTGELFF. The DNA is as follows: TGTGCCAGCTCACCGCCACTAGGGGAAACTACCGGGGAGCTGTTTTTT.